This TCR beta chain was observed in a study of cytomegalovirus exposure and HLA in healthy donors. Study-level background: An early release of data contained about 85 million unique TCRs, which came from HLA-typed donors. Study-level findings and limits: Immune exposure was documented only through CMV serostatus. Cytomegalovirus-associated TCR beta chains were listed, numbering 164.

PCR employed 60 Vbeta and 13 Jbeta primers. The assay was immunoSEQ multiplex PCR, and TCRdb's table has in-frame clones only and misses some. This table holds over 150,000 clones, around 65% found once. The donors gave bone marrow, and they were healthy. Details on this clone: Antigen unknown.

From germline, CDR1 is PRHDT and CDR2 FYEKMQ (reference sequence). The CDR3 contains 14 residues. J gave up 8 bases and V 4 bases, and 9 bases lay outside the gene matches. Material: PBMCs. This TCR was sampled from a middle-aged woman in good health and CMV-seropositive. V and J are TRBV13 and TRBJ1-1, with 8 positions matching TRBD1. Here the CDR3 reads CASSSTGQGREAFF. The CDR3 DNA follows: TGTGCCAGCAGCTCAACCGGACAGGGCAGGGAAGCTTTCTTT.